This T cell receptor (beta chain) was captured by sequencing in a study of control samples from healthy donors and cancer patients. Germline CDR1 and CDR2: SGHTS and YDEGEE. J lost 7 bases, V lost 1 base, and 17 bases had no gene match. The length of the CDR3 is 17 residues. TCRdb's table, derived via immunoSEQ multiplex PCR, lists solely in-frame clones and lacks some. In the table there are approximately 100,000 clones, around nine tenths of which are singletons. The chain joins TRBV5-8 to TRBJ2-7, with TRBD1 identical over 7 bases. This TCR came from a man aged 25 to 45 in good health. The sequencing input was blood. DNA of the CDR3: TGTGCCAGCAGCTTGATACTTTTTTCGACAGGGATAAAGGAGCAGTACTTC. It codes for CASSLILFSTGIKEQYF. Complete variable domain (other parts from reference TRBV5-8 and TRBJ2-7): EAGVTQSPTHLIKTRGQQATLRCSPISGHTSVYWYQQALGLGLQFLLWYDEGEERNRGNFPPRFSGRQFPNYSSELNVNALELEDSALYLCASSLILFSTGIKEQYFGPGTRLTVT.